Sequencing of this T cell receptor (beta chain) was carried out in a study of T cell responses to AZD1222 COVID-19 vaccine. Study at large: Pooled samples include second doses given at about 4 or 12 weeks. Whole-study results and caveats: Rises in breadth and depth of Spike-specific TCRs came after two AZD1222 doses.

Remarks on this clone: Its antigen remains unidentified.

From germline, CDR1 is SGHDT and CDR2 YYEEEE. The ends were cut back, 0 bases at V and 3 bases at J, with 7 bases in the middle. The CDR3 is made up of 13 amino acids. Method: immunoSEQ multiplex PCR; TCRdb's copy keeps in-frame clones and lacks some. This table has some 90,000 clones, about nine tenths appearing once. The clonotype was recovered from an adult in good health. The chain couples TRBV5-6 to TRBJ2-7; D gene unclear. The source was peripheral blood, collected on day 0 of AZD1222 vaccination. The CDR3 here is CASSLGYYYEQYF. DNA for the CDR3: TGTGCCAGCAGCTTGGGGTACTACTACGAGCAGTACTTC. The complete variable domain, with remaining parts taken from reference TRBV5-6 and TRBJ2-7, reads DAGVTQSPTHLIKTRGQQVTLRCSPKSGHDTVSWYQQALGQGPQFIFQYYEEEERQRGNFPDRFSGHQFPNYSSELNVNALLLGDSALYLCASSLGYYYEQYFGPGTRLTVT.